This TCR beta chain was documented in a study of control samples from healthy donors and cancer patients. This CDR3 region has 15 residues. Per the germline V gene, CDR1 is SGHVS and CDR2 is FNYEAQ. Losses at the gene ends were 6 bases for V and 0 bases for J; bases not matched to a gene: 7. This clone came up a few times. Clones were read by immunoSEQ multiplex PCR, and TCRdb kept only the in-frame ones, dropping some. The sample lists around 90,000 clones, more than 75% occurring once. The source of this sequence is a man aged 30-40 years in good health. The V gene is TRBV7-6, the J gene TRBJ2-7; TRBD1 agrees at 8 bases. Sequenced material: blood. The CDR3 spells CASRAGTGSSYEQYF. The CDR3 DNA is TGTGCCAGCAGGGCCGGGACAGGATCCTCCTACGAGCAGTACTTC.